These 5 T cell receptor beta chains originate from one sample sequenced in a study of early T cells in non-severe SARS-CoV-2 infection. TCRdb redid the calling of the 5' RACE reads with MiXCR, one entry per CDR3 protein. The table records more than 45,000 distinct CDR3 sequences, around 12% of them present only once. Input material: whole blood. The receptors were sampled from an adult who was a healthcare worker with PCR-confirmed SARS-CoV-2 infection or an uninfected control (not recorded which).

At least ten counts were recorded for this clonotype. The chain recombines TRBV6-6 with TRBJ1-2, with TRBD1 identical over 7 bases. The germline V gene encodes CDR1 MNHNY and CDR2 SVGAGI (reference sequence). V trimming: 1 base; J trimming: 4 bases; junction bases outside the gene matches: 12. CDR3 length: 17 residues. The CDR3 loop is CASSYFQGDTLPYGYTF. Written as DNA, the CDR3 is TGTGCCAGCAGTTACTTCCAGGGGGACACCCTCCCCTATGGCTACACCTTC.

This clonotype was recorded at least ten times. CDR3 coding DNA: TGTGCCAGCAGCCACCGGGGTAGCGGGAGGGCCGGGGAGCTGTTTTTT. Protein: CASSHRGSGRAGELFF. This chain connects TRBV7-2 to TRBJ2-2, with 11 bases lining up with TRBD2. After removal of 5 bases from V and 6 bases from J, the junction contained 8 bases not matched to a gene. This CDR3 spans 16 amino acids. Germline values: CDR1 SGHTA, CDR2 FQGNSA.

This chain uses TRBV7-6 with TRBJ2-3; TRBD2 matches at 7 bases. This CDR3 region has 17 residues. The V segment lost 2 bases and the J segment 0 bases; nucleotides outside the gene matches: 8. In germline, CDR1 is SGHVS, CDR2 FNYEAQ. CDR3 coding DNA: TGTGCCAGCAGCTTAAAAACCGGGGGGTCTAGCACAGATACGCAGTATTTT. Translated: CASSLKTGGSSTDTQYF.

This clonotype was recorded at least ten times. The chain uses TRBV3-1 and TRBJ2-7; TRBD2 aligns across 14 bases. Losses at the gene ends were 5 bases for V and 7 bases for J; bases not matched to a gene: 7. The CDR3 consists of 15 residues. Germline V CDR1 and CDR2: LGHDT, YNNKEL (reference sequence). CDR3 amino acids: CASSFRLAGGREQYF. CDR3 DNA: TGTGCCAGCAGCTTCCGACTAGCGGGAGGGAGGGAGCAGTACTTC.

This clonotype has a handful of counts. This chain links TRBV28 with TRBJ1-2; no clear D gene. This CDR3 region has 13 residues. Germline V CDR1 and CDR2: MDHEN, SYDVKM. V was clipped by 2 bases and J by 5 bases, with 9 bases between them. This CDR3 reads CASSLHGEYGYTF. CDR3 coding DNA: TGTGCCAGCAGTTTACACGGTGAATATGGCTACACCTTC.